A selection of T cell receptor beta chains follows, all from one sample in a study of type 1 and type 2 diabetes patients. TCRdb re-derived calls from the multiplex PCR reads in MiXCR, one entry per CDR3 protein. The sample has 280,000 or so distinct CDR3 sequences, 47% seen once; the top ten hold approximately 14%. Sequenced sample: peripheral blood mononuclear cells (PBMCs). These TCRs come from a man aged 18 to 29 with type 2 diabetes. The conserved cysteine and the conserved F or W are not part of the CDR3 here. Each record gives: V gene, CDR3 protein.

>TRBV27
ASSLGTSGIREQY
>TRBV2
ASSTRQGGGYT
>TRBV19
ASSKVGGTYNEQF
>TRBV6-2/TRBV6-3
ASSYSIETQY
>TRBV7-8
ASTTQGDYGYT
>TRBV6-5
ASTPDSWDEQY
>TRBV20-1
SASQASGGIETQY
>TRBV13
ASSLGTSRAATNEKLF
>TRBV6-4
ASADVTRGNEKLF
>TRBV7-2
ASSSAGTGNTEAF
>TRBV7-2
ASSLGPSNQPQH
>TRBV27
ASSLQLRGNEQY